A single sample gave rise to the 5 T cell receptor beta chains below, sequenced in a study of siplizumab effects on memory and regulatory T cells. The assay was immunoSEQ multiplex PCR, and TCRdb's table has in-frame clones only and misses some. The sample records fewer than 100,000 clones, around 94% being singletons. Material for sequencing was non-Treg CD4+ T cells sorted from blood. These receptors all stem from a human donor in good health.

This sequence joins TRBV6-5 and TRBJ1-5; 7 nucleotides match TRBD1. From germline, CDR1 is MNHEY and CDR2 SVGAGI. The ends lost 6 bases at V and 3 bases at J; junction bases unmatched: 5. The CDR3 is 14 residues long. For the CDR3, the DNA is TGTGCCAGCAGCCCGGACAGGATCAATCAGCCCCAGCATTTT. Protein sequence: CASSPDRINQPQHF.

Here the CDR3 reads CASSLGAVGGYGYTF. In nucleotides, the CDR3 is TGTGCCAGCAGCTTAGGAGCTGTGGGTGGCTATGGCTACACCTTC. This sequence joins TRBV7-9 and TRBJ1-2, with D unresolved. Germline V gives CDR1 SEHNR, CDR2 FQNEAQ (reference sequence). The germline V and J ends were trimmed by 1 base and 4 bases, with 13 bases remaining between them. This CDR3 comprises 15 residues.

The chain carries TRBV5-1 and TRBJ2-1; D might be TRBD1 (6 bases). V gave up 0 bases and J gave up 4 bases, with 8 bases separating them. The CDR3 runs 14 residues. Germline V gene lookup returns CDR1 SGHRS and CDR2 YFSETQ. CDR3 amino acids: CASSLGQAYNEQFF. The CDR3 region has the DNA TGCGCCAGCAGCTTGGGACAGGCATACAATGAGCAGTTCTTC.

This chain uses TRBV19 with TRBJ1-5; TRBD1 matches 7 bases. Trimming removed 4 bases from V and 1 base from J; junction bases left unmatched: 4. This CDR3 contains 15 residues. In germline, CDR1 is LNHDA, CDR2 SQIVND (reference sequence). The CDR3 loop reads CASSTRGGSNQPQHF. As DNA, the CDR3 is TGTGCCAGTAGTACCAGGGGGGGAAGCAATCAGCCCCAGCATTTT.

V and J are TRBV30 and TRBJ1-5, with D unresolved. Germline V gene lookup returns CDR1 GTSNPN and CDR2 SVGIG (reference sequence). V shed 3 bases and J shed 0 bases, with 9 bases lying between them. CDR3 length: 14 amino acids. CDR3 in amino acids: CAWSRTYSNQPQHF. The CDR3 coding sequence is TGTGCCTGGAGCCGAACCTATAGCAATCAGCCCCAGCATTTT.